These T cell receptor beta chains were read from a single sample in a study of post-analysis software for immune sequencing data. TCRdb reprocessed the PCR reads via MiXCR and lists one record per CDR3 protein. This table holds around 770,000 distinct CDR3 sequences, around 45% found once. Sequenced material: blood. The origin of the receptors is a girl between 5 and 17 years old with multiple sclerosis. Each CDR3 is given with its conserved first and last residue. The D gene is left open where the match is weak. Clone size is stated in some rows and not others, as once, few, many or a class when expanded.

v_call	cdr3_length	d_call	j_call	clone_size	cdr3_aa	cdr3_nt
TRBV18	15	NA	TRBJ2-5	NA	CASSPYSGMRGEQYF	TGTGCCAGCTCACCTTACAGTGGGATGAGGGGAGAGCAGTACTTC
TRBV29-1	17	TRBD2	TRBJ2-5	NA	CSVERTSGRVPQETQYF	TGCAGCGTTGAAAGGACTAGCGGGAGGGTCCCTCAAGAGACCCAGTACTTC
TRBV4-3	19	TRBD2	TRBJ2-5	few	CASSQDWGLARTNRETQYF	TGCGCCAGCAGCCAAGATTGGGGACTAGCGCGCACCAACCGGGAGACCCAGTACTTC
TRBV10-3	16	TRBD2	TRBJ2-1	few	CAISPTSGSTDNEQFF	TGTGCCATCAGTCCGACTAGCGGGAGTACTGACAATGAGCAGTTCTTC
TRBV29-1	14	TRBD2	TRBJ2-1	NA	CSASGTMGHNEQFF	TGCAGCGCCTCCGGGACTATGGGCCACAATGAGCAGTTCTTC
TRBV24-1	13	NA	TRBJ2-5	few	CATSDPMTETQYF	TGTGCCACCAGTGACCCCATGACGGAGACCCAGTACTTC
TRBV28	13	NA	TRBJ2-3	NA	CASTKGSTDTQYF	TGTGCCAGCACAAAGGGGAGCACAGATACGCAGTATTTT
TRBV20-1	13	NA	TRBJ1-1	NA	CSAKAASYTEAFF	TGCAGTGCTAAGGCGGCCAGCTACACTGAAGCTTTCTTT
TRBV20-1	12	NA	TRBJ1-5	NA	CSARDIDQPQHF	TGCAGTGCTCGGGACATTGATCAGCCCCAGCATTTT
TRBV14	16	NA	TRBJ2-1	few	CASSENVGTEKNEQFF	TGTGCCAGCAGCGAAAACGTTGGCACAGAAAAGAATGAGCAGTTCTTC
TRBV13	15	TRBD1	TRBJ1-1	NA	CASSLGDRATFEAFF	TGTGCCAGCAGCTTAGGGGACAGGGCGACCTTTGAAGCTTTCTTT
TRBV20-1	16	TRBD2	TRBJ2-7	NA	CSAEREGPVSSYEQYF	TGCAGTGCAGAGCGGGAGGGCCCAGTCAGCTCCTACGAGCAGTACTTC
TRBV20-1	15	NA	TRBJ2-1	once	CSARDRSRTVSEQFF	TGCAGTGCTAGAGATCGCTCTAGAACCGTTAGTGAGCAGTTCTTC
TRBV7-2	16	TRBD2	TRBJ2-1	NA	CASSSPGTSRYNEQFF	TGTGCCAGCAGCTCTCCCGGGACTAGCAGATACAATGAGCAGTTCTTC
TRBV5-1	20	TRBD2	TRBJ2-4	NA	CASSTGLGGLAGSGKNIQYF	TGCGCCAGCAGCACAGGGTTAGGGGGCCTAGCGGGATCCGGCAAAAACATTCAGTACTTC
TRBV3-1	15	TRBD1	TRBJ2-1	NA	CASSRPGQGDNEQFF	TGTGCCAGCAGCCGACCCGGACAGGGCGACAATGAGCAGTTCTTC
TRBV20-1	14	NA	TRBJ2-3	NA	CSATSVGNLDTQYF	TGCAGTGCCACCTCGGTCGGAAACTTAGATACGCAGTATTTT
TRBV6-1	12	NA	TRBJ2-7	few	CASSEFSYEQYF	TGTGCCAGCAGTGAGTTTTCCTACGAGCAGTACTTC